This TCR beta chain comes out of a study of shared clonotypes between healthy human individuals. Clones were read by immunoSEQ multiplex PCR, and TCRdb kept only the in-frame ones, dropping some. The data show around 2.5 million clones, 93% seen once. The CDR3 spans 13 residues. The V and J ends lost 5 bases and 5 bases respectively, with 12 bases between them. Germline CDR1 is SEHNR and CDR2 is FQNEAQ (reference sequence). Participating donors were healthy, HIV-negative adults free of recent acute infections or vaccinations. This sequence joins TRBV7-9 and TRBJ2-5; a possible D gene is TRBD1 (5 bases). Sequenced input: naive CD4+ T cells from PBMCs. Subset given: CD45RA+ positively selected. The sequence was collected from a man between 18 and 29 years old in good health. Some clones in this sample may be carry-over from other donors' samples. The CDR3 region has the DNA TGTGCCAGCAGCCCTTTTGGGGCGGAGACCCAGTACTTC. Translated: CASSPFGAETQYF.